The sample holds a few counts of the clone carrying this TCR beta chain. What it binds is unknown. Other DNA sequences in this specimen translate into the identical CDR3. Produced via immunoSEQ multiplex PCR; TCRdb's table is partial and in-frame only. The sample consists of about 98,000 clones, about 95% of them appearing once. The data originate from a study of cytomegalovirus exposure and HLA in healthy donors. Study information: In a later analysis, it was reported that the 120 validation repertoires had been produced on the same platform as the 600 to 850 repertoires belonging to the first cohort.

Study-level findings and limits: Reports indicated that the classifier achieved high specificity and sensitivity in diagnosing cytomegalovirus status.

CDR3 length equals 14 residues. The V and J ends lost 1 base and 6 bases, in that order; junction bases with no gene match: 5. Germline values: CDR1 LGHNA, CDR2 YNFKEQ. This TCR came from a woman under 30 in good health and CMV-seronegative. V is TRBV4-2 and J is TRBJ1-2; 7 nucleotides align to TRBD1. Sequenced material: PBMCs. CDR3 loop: CASSQAGGRDGYTF. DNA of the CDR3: TGTGCCAGCAGCCAAGCAGGGGGTCGAGATGGCTACACCTTC.